The text below deals with one TCR beta chain. The data derive from a study of human T cells and chemical hapten exposure. The overall study: In the sensitization step, 2% DPC was placed on approximately 2 cm by approximately 2 cm of upper inner arm skin. Once 0.01% DPC had been applied to the upper back by patch test, readings were taken at 6 days.

The time point was: pre-sensitization, week 0. This sample's treatment: therapeutic diphenylcyclopropenone sensitization with weekly scalp DPC. In the original workflow: The median was about 96,000 TCRs per sample, ranging about 20,000 to 690,600. TCRdb used MiXCR to reprocess the RACE reads, holding one entry per CDR3 protein. TCRdb, not the original authors, processed these V and J calls. The sample shows 80,000 to 100,000 distinct CDR3 sequences, 9.6% of them seen only once. This specimen was whole blood, taken in connection with sensitization to the hapten diphenylcyclopropenone (DPC). This receptor was taken from a woman aged 40 to 49 with alopecia areata. Some clones in this sample may be carry-over from other donors' samples.

The CDR3 sequence: CASRTSRRNTGELFF. In nucleotides, the CDR3 is TGTGCCAGCAGGACTAGCAGGAGGAACACCGGGGAGCTGTTTTTT. The V call is TRBV6-5, the J call TRBJ2-2; 7 bases map to TRBD2. Germline CDR1 reads MNHEY; CDR2 reads SVGAGI. The trim removed 6 bases at V and 1 base at J, leaving 5 bases unmatched. The CDR3 has 15 amino acids.